The T cell receptor beta chain under discussion was sequenced for a study of blood T cell repertoires in COVID-19. Study information: PBMCs, B-cell-depleted T cells, or T cells provided the cDNA or gDNA that made up the material.

In the authors' workflow: Reference gene primer amplification yielded estimated nucleated cell counts. Clones were sequenced by immunoSEQ multiplex PCR, and TCRdb holds only the in-frame ones, with some missing. V, J and clone size are those of that table, while D and trimming were read from the DNA. In the table there are about 140,000 clones, about 83% of which are singletons. The CDR3 contains 16 residues. Germline V CDR1 and CDR2: SQVTM, ANQGSEA. V shed 1 base and J shed 4 bases, with 19 bases lying between them. Cohorts were based on clinical histories the participants reported. The chain carries TRBV29-1 and TRBJ1-1; D possibly corresponds to TRBD1 (6 bases). Material for sequencing was PBMCs or T cells enriched from blood (not recorded which). This sequence originates from a woman aged 45 to 65 with acute COVID-19. This chain's CDR3 is CSVEGGGADRLTEAFF. The CDR3 DNA reads as TGCAGCGTTGAAGGCGGGGGCGCGGATCGCCTCACTGAAGCTTTCTTT.